The entry below describes one T cell receptor beta chain. While infection was still active, Seattle patients were enrolled and then followed longitudinally. The record originates from a study of blood T cell repertoires in COVID-19. On the study more broadly: The origin of the acute and convalescent COVID-19 samples was the United States, Italy and Spain. PBMCs, B-cell-depleted T cells, or T cells provided the cDNA or gDNA that made up the material.

Germline CDR1 is MDHEN and CDR2 is SYDVKM. Between the trimmed V and J ends, which lost 2 bases and 2 bases, there was a span of 11 bases. This CDR3 region has 15 residues. Source study methods: The authors estimated nucleated cell counts from reference gene primer amplification. Method: immunoSEQ multiplex PCR; TCRdb's copy keeps in-frame clones and lacks some. Clone size and V and J calls were adopted from that table, with D and trimming inferred from the DNA. The table shows roughly 410,000 clones, with about nine tenths occurring only once. V gene TRBV28 combines with J gene TRBJ2-3; possible D gene TRBD2, 6 bases. Input material: peripheral blood. The TCR originated in a woman aged 40 to 50 with COVID-19, enrolled during active disease. The DNA for the CDR3 is TGTGCCAGCAGTTTAGGCCTAGCGTTCACAGATACGCAGTATTTT. Translation gives CASSLGLAFTDTQYF.